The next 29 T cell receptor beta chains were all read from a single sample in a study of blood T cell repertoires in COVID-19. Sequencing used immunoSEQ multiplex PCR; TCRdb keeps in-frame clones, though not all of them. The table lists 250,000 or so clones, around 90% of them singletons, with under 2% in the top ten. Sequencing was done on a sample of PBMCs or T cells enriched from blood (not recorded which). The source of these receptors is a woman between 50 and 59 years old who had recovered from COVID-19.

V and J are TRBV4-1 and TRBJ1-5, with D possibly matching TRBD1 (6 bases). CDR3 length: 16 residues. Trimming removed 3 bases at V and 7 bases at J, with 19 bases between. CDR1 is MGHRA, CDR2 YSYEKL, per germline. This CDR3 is CASSQRGSWGEQPQHF. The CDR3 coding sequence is TGCGCCAGCAGCCAGAGGGGGTCATGGGGTGAACAGCCCCAGCATTTT.

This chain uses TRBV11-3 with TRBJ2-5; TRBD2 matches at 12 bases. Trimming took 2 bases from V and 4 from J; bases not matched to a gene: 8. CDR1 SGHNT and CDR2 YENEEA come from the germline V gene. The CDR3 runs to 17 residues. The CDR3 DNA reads TGTGCCAGCAGCTTACGGGAGACTAGCGGGAGTCCAGAGACCCAGTACTTC. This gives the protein CASSLRETSGSPETQYF.

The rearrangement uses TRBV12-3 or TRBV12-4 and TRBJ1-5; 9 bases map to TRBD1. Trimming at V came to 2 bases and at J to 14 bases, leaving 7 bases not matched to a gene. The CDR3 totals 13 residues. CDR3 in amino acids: CASSLTGGGFKHF. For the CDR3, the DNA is TGTGCCAGCAGTTTAACAGGGGGCGGCTTTAAGCATTTT.

The CDR3 is CSAGANFMMFF. The CDR3 bases are TGCAGTGCTGGTGCTAACTTTATGATGTTTTTT. This sequence joins TRBV20-1 and TRBJ1-4; D unresolved. Germline V CDR1 and CDR2: DFQATT, SNEGSKA (reference sequence). V lost 5 bases, J lost 15 bases, and 16 bases lay in between. The CDR3 covers 11 residues.

DNA for the CDR3: TGTGCCAGCAGCTTGGGGACTAGCCGGCATACGCAGTATTTT. This translates into CASSLGTSRHTQYF. The chain links TRBV7-9 to TRBJ2-3; 9 nucleotides line up with TRBD2. Germline values: CDR1 SEHNR, CDR2 FQNEAQ (reference sequence). Trimming at V came to 3 bases and at J to 7 bases, leaving 5 bases not matched to a gene. CDR3 length equals 14 residues.

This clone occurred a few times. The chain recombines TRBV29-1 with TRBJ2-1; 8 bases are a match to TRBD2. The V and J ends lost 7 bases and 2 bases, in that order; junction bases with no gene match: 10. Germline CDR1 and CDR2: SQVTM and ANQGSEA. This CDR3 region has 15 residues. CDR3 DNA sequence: TGCAGCGCTGTTGGACTAGCAGCCACCTACAATGAGCAGTTCTTC. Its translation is CSAVGLAATYNEQFF.

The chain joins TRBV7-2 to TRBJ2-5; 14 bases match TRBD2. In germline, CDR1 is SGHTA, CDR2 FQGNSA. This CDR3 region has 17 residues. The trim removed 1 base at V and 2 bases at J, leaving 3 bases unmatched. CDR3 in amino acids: CASSLGGLAGGQETQYF. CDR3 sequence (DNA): TGTGCCAGCAGCTTAGGTGGACTAGCGGGAGGTCAAGAGACCCAGTACTTC. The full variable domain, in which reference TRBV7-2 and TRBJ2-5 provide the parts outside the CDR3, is GAGVSQSPSNKVTEKGKDVELRCDPISGHTALYWYRQSLGQGLEFLIYFQGNSAPDKSGLPSDRFSAERTGGSVSTLTIQRTQQEDSAVYLCASSLGGLAGGQETQYFGPGTRLLVL.

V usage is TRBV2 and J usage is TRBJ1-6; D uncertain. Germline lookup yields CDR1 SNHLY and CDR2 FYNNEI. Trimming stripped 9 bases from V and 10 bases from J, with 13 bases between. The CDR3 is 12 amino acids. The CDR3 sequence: CARGAASSPLHF. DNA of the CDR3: TGTGCCAGAGGAGCCGCGTCGTCACCCCTCCACTTT.

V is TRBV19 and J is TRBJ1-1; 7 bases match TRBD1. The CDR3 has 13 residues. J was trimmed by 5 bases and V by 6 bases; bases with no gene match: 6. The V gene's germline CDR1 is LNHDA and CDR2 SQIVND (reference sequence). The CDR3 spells CASSATGVTEAFF. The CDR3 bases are TGTGCCAGTAGCGCTACAGGGGTTACTGAAGCTTTCTTT.

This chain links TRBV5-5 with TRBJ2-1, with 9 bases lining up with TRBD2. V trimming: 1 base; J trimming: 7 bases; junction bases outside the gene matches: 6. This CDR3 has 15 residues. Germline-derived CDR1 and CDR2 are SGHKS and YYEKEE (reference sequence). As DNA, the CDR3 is TGTGCCAGCAGCTTGTTAATAGCGGGAGCTAATGAGCAGTTCTTC. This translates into CASSLLIAGANEQFF.

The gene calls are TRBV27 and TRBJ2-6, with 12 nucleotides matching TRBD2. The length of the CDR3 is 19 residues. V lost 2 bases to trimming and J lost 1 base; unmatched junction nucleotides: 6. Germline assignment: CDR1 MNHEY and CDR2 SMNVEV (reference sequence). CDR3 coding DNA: TGTGCCAGCAGTTTAAAAGGACTAGCGGGAAGATCTGGGGCCAACGTCCTGACTTTC. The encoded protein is CASSLKGLAGRSGANVLTF.

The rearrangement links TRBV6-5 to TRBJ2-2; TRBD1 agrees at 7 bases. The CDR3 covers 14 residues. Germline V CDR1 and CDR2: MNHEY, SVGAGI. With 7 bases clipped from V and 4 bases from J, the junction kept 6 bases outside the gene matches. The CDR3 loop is CASIFTGVTGELFF. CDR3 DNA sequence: TGTGCCAGCATTTTTACAGGGGTCACCGGGGAGCTGTTTTTT.

CDR3 in DNA: TGTGCCAGCAGGGATGGTCGGACAGGGTCCAATGAGCAGTTCTTC. This gives the protein CASRDGRTGSNEQFF. The chain combines TRBV6-5 with TRBJ2-1, with TRBD1 matching 8 bases. This CDR3 spans 15 amino acids. V lost 6 bases and J lost 6; bases outside the gene matches: 10. The germline gives CDR1 MNHEY, CDR2 SVGAGI.

CDR3 coding DNA: TGTGCCACCAGTGATTCTTTGCTAGCGGGAGGGAGCTACAATGAGCAGTTCTTC. This encodes CATSDSLLAGGSYNEQFF. The V call is TRBV24-1, the J call TRBJ2-1; TRBD2 agrees at 12 bases. This CDR3 contains 18 residues. The V gene's germline CDR1 is KGHDR and CDR2 SFDVKD. The trim removed 2 bases at V and 3 bases at J, leaving 7 bases unmatched.

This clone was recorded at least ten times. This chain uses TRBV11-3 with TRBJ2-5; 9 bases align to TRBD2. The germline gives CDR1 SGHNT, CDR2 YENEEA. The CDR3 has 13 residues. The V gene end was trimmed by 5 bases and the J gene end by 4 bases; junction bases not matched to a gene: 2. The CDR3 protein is CASSPTSGETQYF. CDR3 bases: TGTGCCAGCAGCCCGACTAGCGGAGAGACCCAGTACTTC.

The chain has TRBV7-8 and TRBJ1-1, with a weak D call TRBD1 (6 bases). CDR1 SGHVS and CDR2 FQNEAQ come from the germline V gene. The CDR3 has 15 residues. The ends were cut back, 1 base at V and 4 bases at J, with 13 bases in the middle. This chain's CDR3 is CASSLVSQGSTEAFF. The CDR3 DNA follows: TGTGCCAGCAGCTTAGTTAGTCAGGGGAGCACTGAAGCTTTCTTT.

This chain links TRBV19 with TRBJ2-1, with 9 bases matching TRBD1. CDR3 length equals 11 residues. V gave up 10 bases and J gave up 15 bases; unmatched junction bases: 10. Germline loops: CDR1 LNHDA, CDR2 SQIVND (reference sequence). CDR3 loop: CANPGQGTMFF. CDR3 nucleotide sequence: TGTGCCAACCCGGGACAGGGTACGATGTTCTTC.

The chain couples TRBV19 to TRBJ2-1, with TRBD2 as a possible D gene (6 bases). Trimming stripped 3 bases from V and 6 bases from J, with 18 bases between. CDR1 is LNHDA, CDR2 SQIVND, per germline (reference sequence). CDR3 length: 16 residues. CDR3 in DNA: TGTGCCAGTAGTATCACCGGGGGAGTAAGTGGCAATGAGCAGTTCTTC. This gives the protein CASSITGGVSGNEQFF. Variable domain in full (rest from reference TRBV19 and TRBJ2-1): DGGITQSPKYLFRKEGQNVTLSCEQNLNHDAMYWYRQDPGQGLRLIYYSQIVNDFQKGDIAEGYSVSREKKESFPLTVTSAQKNPTAFYLCASSITGGVSGNEQFFGPGTRLTVL.

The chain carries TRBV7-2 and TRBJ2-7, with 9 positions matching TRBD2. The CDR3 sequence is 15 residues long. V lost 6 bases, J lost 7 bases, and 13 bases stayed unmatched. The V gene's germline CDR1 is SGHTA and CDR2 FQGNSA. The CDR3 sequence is CASSRAGTSTQEQYF. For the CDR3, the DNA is TGTGCCAGCAGTAGGGCCGGGACTAGCACTCAAGAGCAGTACTTC.

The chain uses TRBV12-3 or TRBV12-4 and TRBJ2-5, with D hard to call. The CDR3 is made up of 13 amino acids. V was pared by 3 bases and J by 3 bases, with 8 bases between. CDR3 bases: TGTGCCAGCAGTTTCTTGCGGAAAGAGACCCAGTACTTC. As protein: CASSFLRKETQYF.

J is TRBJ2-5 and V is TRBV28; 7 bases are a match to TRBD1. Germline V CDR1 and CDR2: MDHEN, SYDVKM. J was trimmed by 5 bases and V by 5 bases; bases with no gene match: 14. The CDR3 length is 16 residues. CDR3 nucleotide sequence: TGTGCCAGCAGTAAGTCCTGGGACAGCAAAAGGGAGACCCAGTACTTC. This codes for CASSKSWDSKRETQYF.

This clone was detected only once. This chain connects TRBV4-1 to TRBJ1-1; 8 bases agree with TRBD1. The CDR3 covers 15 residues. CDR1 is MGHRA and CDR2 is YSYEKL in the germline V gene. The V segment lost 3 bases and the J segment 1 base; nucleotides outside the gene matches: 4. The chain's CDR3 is CASSQRTGTNTEAFF. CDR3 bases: TGCGCCAGCAGCCAGAGGACAGGGACGAACACTGAAGCTTTCTTT.

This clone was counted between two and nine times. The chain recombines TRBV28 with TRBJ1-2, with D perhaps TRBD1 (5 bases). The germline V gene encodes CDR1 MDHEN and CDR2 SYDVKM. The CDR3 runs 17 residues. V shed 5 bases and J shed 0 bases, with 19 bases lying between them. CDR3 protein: CASSPPPAGKTNYGYTF. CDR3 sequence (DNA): TGTGCCAGCAGTCCACCCCCGGCAGGGAAAACTAACTATGGCTACACCTTC.

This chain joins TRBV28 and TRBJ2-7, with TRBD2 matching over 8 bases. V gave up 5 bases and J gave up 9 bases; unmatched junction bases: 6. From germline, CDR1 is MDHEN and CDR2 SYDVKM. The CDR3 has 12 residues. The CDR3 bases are TGTGCCAGCAGTGGATTAGCGGGACTGCAGTACTTC. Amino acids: CASSGLAGLQYF.

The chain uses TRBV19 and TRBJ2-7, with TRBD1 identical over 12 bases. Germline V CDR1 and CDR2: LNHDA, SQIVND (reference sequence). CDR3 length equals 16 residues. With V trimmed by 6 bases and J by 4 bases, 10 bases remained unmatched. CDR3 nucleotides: TGTGCCAGTAGCAGCCGGGACAGGGGGCACCCATACGAGCAGTACTTC. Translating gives CASSSRDRGHPYEQYF. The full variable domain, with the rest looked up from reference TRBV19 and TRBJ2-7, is DGGITQSPKYLFRKEGQNVTLSCEQNLNHDAMYWYRQDPGQGLRLIYYSQIVNDFQKGDIAEGYSVSREKKESFPLTVTSAQKNPTAFYLCASSSRDRGHPYEQYFGPGTRLTVT.

As DNA, the CDR3 is TGTGCCAGCAGCCAGGCCCGGGACTACGAGCAGTACTTC. This gives the protein CASSQARDYEQYF. J is TRBJ2-7 and V is TRBV4-2; maybe TRBD2 (5 bases). Per the germline V gene, CDR1 is LGHNA and CDR2 is YNFKEQ. The V and J ends lost 3 bases and 3 bases respectively, with 9 bases between them. This CDR3 has 13 amino acids.

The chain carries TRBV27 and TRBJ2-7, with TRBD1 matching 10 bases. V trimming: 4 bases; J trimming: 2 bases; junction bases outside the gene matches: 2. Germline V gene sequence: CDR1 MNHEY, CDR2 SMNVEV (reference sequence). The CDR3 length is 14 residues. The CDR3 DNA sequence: TGTGCCAGCAGTTGGGACAGGGGAACCTACGAGCAGTACTTC. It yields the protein CASSWDRGTYEQYF.

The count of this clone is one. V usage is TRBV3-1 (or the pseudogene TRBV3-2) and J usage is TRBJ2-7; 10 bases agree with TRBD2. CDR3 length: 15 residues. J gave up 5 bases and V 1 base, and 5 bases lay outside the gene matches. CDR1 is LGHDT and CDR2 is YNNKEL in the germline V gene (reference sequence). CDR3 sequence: CASSQGAGGPNEQYF. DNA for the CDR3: TGTGCCAGCAGCCAAGGAGCGGGAGGGCCCAACGAGCAGTACTTC.

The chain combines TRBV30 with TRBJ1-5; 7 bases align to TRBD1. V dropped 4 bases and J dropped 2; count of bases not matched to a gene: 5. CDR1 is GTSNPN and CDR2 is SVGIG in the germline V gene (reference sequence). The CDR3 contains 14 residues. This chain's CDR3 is CAWNTGVGNQPQHF. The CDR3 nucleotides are TGTGCCTGGAATACAGGGGTAGGCAATCAGCCCCAGCATTTT.